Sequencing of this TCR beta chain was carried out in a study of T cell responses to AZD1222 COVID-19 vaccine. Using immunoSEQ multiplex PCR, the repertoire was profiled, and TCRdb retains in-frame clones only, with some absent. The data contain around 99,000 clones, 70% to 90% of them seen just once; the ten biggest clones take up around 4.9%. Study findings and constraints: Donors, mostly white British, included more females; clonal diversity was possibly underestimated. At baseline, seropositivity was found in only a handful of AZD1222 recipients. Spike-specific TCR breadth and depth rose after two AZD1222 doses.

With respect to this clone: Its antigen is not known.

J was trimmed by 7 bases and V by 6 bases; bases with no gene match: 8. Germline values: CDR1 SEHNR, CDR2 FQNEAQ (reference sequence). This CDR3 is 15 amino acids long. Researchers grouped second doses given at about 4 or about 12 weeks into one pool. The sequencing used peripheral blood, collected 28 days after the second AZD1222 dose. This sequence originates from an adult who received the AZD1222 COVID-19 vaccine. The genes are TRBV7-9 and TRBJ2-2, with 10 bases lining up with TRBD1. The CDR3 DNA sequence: TGTGCCAGCAGACCTGGGACAGGGGCGAGCGGGGAGCTGTTTTTT. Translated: CASRPGTGASGELFF. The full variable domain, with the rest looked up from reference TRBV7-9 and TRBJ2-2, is DTGVSQNPRHKITKRGQNVTFRCDPISEHNRLYWYRQTLGQGPEFLTYFQNEAQLEKSRLLSDRFSAERPKGSFSTLEIQRTEQGDSAMYLCASRPGTGASGELFFGEGSRLTVL.